Each of the 20 T cell receptor beta chains below was sequenced from the same sample in a study of cytomegalovirus exposure and HLA in healthy donors. Vbeta (60) and Jbeta (13) primers were used in the PCR. Only in-frame clones appear in the TCRdb table, and some are missing; sequencing was by immunoSEQ multiplex PCR. The data show fewer than 100,000 clones, 78% seen once. The material sequenced was PBMCs. The source is a male donor in good health and CMV-seropositive.

J is TRBJ2-7 and V is TRBV15, with D possibly being TRBD2 (6 bases). The CDR3 has 16 amino acids. Trimming left V 1 base short and J 2 bases short, with 15 bases between. From germline, CDR1 is LNHNV and CDR2 YYDKDF (reference sequence). The CDR3 loop is CATSRVILGLTYEQYF. CDR3 DNA: TGTGCCACCAGCAGAGTTATTTTGGGACTTACCTACGAGCAGTACTTC.

The genes are TRBV11-1 and TRBJ1-2; 9 bases are a match to TRBD1. Trimming removed 4 bases from V and 0 bases from J; junction bases left unmatched: 12. Germline CDR1 is SGHAT and CDR2 is FQDESV (reference sequence). The length of the CDR3 is 18 residues. The CDR3 here is CASSSPQDRGFANYGYTF. The CDR3 DNA sequence: TGTGCCAGCAGCTCACCCCAGGACAGGGGTTTCGCTAACTATGGCTACACCTTC.

The J gene is TRBJ2-7, the V gene TRBV28; 10 bases are a match to TRBD1. Germline V lookup: CDR1 MDHEN, CDR2 SYDVKM. This CDR3 is built from 15 residues. The V and J ends lost 5 bases and 4 bases, in that order; junction bases with no gene match: 8. CDR3 sequence reads: CASSKPGQGIYEQYF. In DNA, the CDR3 is TGTGCCAGCAGTAAACCGGGACAGGGGATTTACGAGCAGTACTTC. Together with reference TRBV28 and TRBJ2-7, the CDR3 gives the full variable domain: DVKVTQSSRYLVKRTGEKVFLECVQDMDHENMFWYRQDPGLGLRLIYFSYDVKMKEKGDIPEGYSVSREKKERFSLILESASTNQTSMYLCASSKPGQGIYEQYFGPGTRLTVT.

This clone was detected a few times. The chain couples TRBV25-1 to TRBJ1-6; 7 bases are a match to TRBD1. The junction had 5 bases not matched to a gene; V was cut back by 3 bases and J by 6 bases. Germline CDR1 is MGHDK and CDR2 is SYGVNS. The CDR3 consists of 15 residues. CDR3 amino acids: CASSDYRDSNSPLHF. The CDR3 DNA reads TGTGCCAGCAGTGATTATAGGGACAGTAATTCACCCCTCCACTTT.

A few counts support this clone. The chain joins TRBV6-4 to TRBJ1-1; TRBD1 aligns across 7 bases. Germline V gene lookup returns CDR1 MRHNA and CDR2 SNTAGT. Trimming cost V 10 bases and J 1 base; bases outside gene matches: 6. This CDR3 has 13 residues. The CDR3 spells CATLRDRNTEAFF. Here the CDR3 DNA reads TGTGCCACCCTTCGGGACAGGAACACTGAAGCTTTCTTT.

The chain uses TRBV30 and TRBJ2-3; tentative D call: TRBD1 (5 bases). Germline-derived CDR1 and CDR2 are GTSNPN and SVGIG (reference sequence). The length of the CDR3 is 14 residues. Trimming removed 4 bases from V and 3 bases from J, with 14 bases in between. In DNA form, the CDR3 reads TGTGCCTGGAATTTCAGGGTATCAACAGATACGCAGTATTTT. Its translation is CAWNFRVSTDTQYF.

This chain joins TRBV30 and TRBJ2-2, with D possibly matching TRBD2 (6 bases). This CDR3 has 15 residues. From germline, CDR1 is GTSNPN and CDR2 SVGIG (reference sequence). V lost 5 bases and J 4 bases, leaving 17 bases between the germline ends. CDR3: CAWALPGLTTGELFF. The CDR3 DNA reads TGTGCCTGGGCCCTACCGGGACTTACCACCGGGGAGCTGTTTTTT.

This sequence joins TRBV6-5 and TRBJ1-5; TRBD1 agrees at 7 bases. V was clipped by 6 bases and J by 0 bases; unmatched bases: 5. The CDR3 runs to 15 residues. Germline values: CDR1 MNHEY, CDR2 SVGAGI. CDR3 sequence (DNA): TGTGCCAGCAGGCCCGGGACAGTTAGCAATCAGCCCCAGCATTTT. Translated, it gives CASRPGTVSNQPQHF.

The chain's CDR3 is CASRSAGALGGNEQFF. CDR3 coding DNA: TGTGCAAGTCGCTCTGCAGGGGCCCTAGGGGGCAATGAGCAGTTCTTC. The rearrangement links TRBV12-2 to TRBJ2-1; the table's TRBD1 call for D was not verified on the DNA. TRBV12-2 counts as a pseudogene. This CDR3 comprises 16 residues.

With regard to this clone: The CDR3 carries no conserved terminal phenylalanine or tryptophan, so it likely arises from a read error. J is TRBJ2-3 and V is TRBV5-1; D is possibly TRBD2 (6 bases). Germline V gives CDR1 SGHRS, CDR2 YFSETQ. With 0 bases removed from V and 0 bases from J, the gap between germline ends came to 8 bases. The CDR3 sequence is 15 residues long. The CDR3 nucleotides are TGCGCCAGCAGCTTGGCAGGGACTAGCACAGATACGCAGTATGTT. Protein product: CASSLAGTSTDTQYV.

V is TRBV29-1 and J is TRBJ1-2; 10 bases align to TRBD1. V lost 7 bases and J lost 0; bases outside the gene matches: 8. Germline V CDR1 and CDR2: SQVTM, ANQGSEA. The CDR3 runs 15 residues. The CDR3 here is CSGLGTGVPNYGYTF. The CDR3 nucleotides read TGCAGCGGCCTCGGGACAGGGGTGCCTAACTATGGCTACACCTTC. Variable domain in full (rest from reference TRBV29-1 and TRBJ1-2): SAVISQKPSRDICQRGTSLTIQCQVDSQVTMMFWYRQQPGQSLTLIATANQGSEATYESGFVIDKFPISRPNLTFSTLTVSNMSPEDSSIYLCSGLGTGVPNYGYTFGSGTRLTVV.

The sample holds one count of this clone. This chain joins TRBV19 and TRBJ1-2; TRBD1 is a possible D gene (5 bases). Trimming shortened V by 3 bases and J by 3 bases, and 14 bases separated the two germline ends. Per the germline V gene, CDR1 is LNHDA and CDR2 is SQIVND (reference sequence). The CDR3 sequence is 15 residues long. This chain's CDR3 is CASSMSGWSHYGYTF. The CDR3 coding sequence is TGTGCCAGTAGTATGTCAGGGTGGTCACACTATGGCTACACCTTC.

The V call is TRBV7-8, the J call TRBJ2-5; 8 bases match TRBD1. CDR1 is SGHVS, CDR2 FQNEAQ, per germline. V gave up 3 bases and J gave up 3 bases; unmatched junction bases: 3. The CDR3 length is 14 residues. This chain's CDR3 is CASSFLQGEETQYF. CDR3 in DNA: TGTGCCAGCAGCTTCTTACAGGGGGAAGAGACCCAGTACTTC.

This chain uses TRBV9 with TRBJ1-3; D perhaps matches TRBD1 (6 bases). CDR1 SGDLS and CDR2 YYNGEE come from the germline V gene. V was cut by 4 bases and J by 7 bases, with 9 bases left in between. The CDR3 has 12 residues. The CDR3 nucleotides are TGTGCCAGCAGCCCAGGGGCCAACACCATATATTTT. Protein product: CASSPGANTIYF. The whole variable domain, remainder taken from reference TRBV9 and TRBJ1-3, is DSGVTQTPKHLITATGQRVTLRCSPRSGDLSVYWYQQSLDQGLQFLIQYYNGEERAKGNILERFSAQQFPDLHSELNLSSLELGDSALYFCASSPGANTIYFGEGSWLTVV.

The chain carries TRBV28 and TRBJ1-4; D perhaps matches TRBD1 (5 bases). V was cut by 8 bases and J by 8 bases, with 12 bases left in between. The length of the CDR3 is 12 residues. Germline V gene sequence: CDR1 MDHEN, CDR2 SYDVKM. The chain's CDR3 is CASGGVGEKLFF. CDR3 nucleotide sequence: TGTGCCAGCGGAGGGGTAGGGGAAAAACTGTTTTTT.

The J gene is TRBJ2-5, the V gene TRBV2, with 9 nucleotides matching TRBD2. Germline-derived CDR1 and CDR2 are SNHLY and FYNNEI. Trimming cost V 2 bases and J 5 bases; bases outside gene matches: 9. CDR3 size: 16 residues. The CDR3 sequence is CASSERAGGSSETQYF. The CDR3 region has the DNA TGTGCCAGCAGTGAACGTGCGGGAGGGTCCAGTGAGACCCAGTACTTC. Complete variable domain (other parts from reference TRBV2 and TRBJ2-5): EPEVTQTPSHQVTQMGQEVILRCVPISNHLYFYWYRQILGQKVEFLVSFYNNEISEKSEIFDDQFSVERPDGSNFTLKIRSTKLEDSAMYFCASSERAGGSSETQYFGPGTRLLVL.

The chain is built from TRBV19 and TRBJ1-1; a weak D match, TRBD1 (5 bases). CDR1 and CDR2 (germline): LNHDA, SQIVND (reference sequence). The V end lost 6 bases, the J end lost 12 bases, and 14 bases lay between the germline ends. The CDR3 covers 11 residues. CDR3 sequence: CASSSKGWTFF. CDR3 sequence (DNA): TGTGCCAGTAGCAGTAAGGGGTGGACTTTCTTT.

The genes are TRBV5-1 and TRBJ2-2, with a possible D match to TRBD1 (6 bases). The germline V gene has CDR1 SGHRS and CDR2 YFSETQ. Trimming pared 2 bases from V and 3 bases from J, leaving 11 bases between. This CDR3 spans 15 amino acids. The CDR3 bases are TGCGCCAGCAGCTTATTTCCAGGGGACACCGGGGAGCTGTTTTTT. This codes for CASSLFPGDTGELFF.

The chain couples TRBV19 to TRBJ1-1; the D is unclear. The CDR3 length is 14 residues. Germline CDR1 LNHDA, CDR2 SQIVND (reference sequence). V dropped 2 bases and J dropped 4 bases, with 11 bases sitting between them. CDR3 nucleotide sequence: TGTGCCAGTAGTATACAGGCCCCCCCCACTGAAGCTTTCTTT. This encodes CASSIQAPPTEAFF.

This rearrangement joins TRBV4-1 to TRBJ2-5; weak D call: TRBD2 (6 bases). Germline V gene lookup returns CDR1 MGHRA and CDR2 YSYEKL. V dropped 0 bases and J dropped 2 bases, with 16 bases sitting between them. The CDR3 is 17 residues long. In DNA form, the CDR3 reads TGCGCCAGCAGCCAAGATTCACTAGCAGCCCAACAAGAGACCCAGTACTTC. Translated: CASSQDSLAAQQETQYF.